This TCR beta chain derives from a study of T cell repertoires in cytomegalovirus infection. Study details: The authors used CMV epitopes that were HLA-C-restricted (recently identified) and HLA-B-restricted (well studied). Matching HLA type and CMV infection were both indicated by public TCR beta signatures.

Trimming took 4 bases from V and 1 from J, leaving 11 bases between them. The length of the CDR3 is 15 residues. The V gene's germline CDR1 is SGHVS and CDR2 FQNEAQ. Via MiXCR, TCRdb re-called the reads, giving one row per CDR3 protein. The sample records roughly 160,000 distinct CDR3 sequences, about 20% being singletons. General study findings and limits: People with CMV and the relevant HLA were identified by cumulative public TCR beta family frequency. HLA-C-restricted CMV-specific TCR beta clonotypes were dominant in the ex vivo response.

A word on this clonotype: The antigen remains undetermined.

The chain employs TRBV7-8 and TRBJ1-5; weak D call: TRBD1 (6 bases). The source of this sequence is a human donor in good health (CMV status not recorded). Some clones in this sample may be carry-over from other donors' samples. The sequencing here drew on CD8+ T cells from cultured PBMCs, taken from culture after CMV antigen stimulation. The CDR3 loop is CASSSGTLSNQPQHF. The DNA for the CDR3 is TGTGCCAGCAGCTCCGGGACACTGAGCAATCAGCCCCAGCATTTT.